This TCR beta chain was recovered during a study of blood T cell repertoires in COVID-19 (dated by TCRdb to 2018 to 2021). Regarding the complete study: Samples covering the acute and convalescent phases of COVID-19 were provided by collaborators in the United States, Italy and Spain. The sample metadata nearly always contained a de-identified subject ID, COVID-19 status, age in years and sex. Subjects who had been exposed to COVID-19, were actively infected with it, or had recovered from it provided the deeply sampled blood TCRbeta repertoires that made up the dataset. The samples were drawn from two sources: the first 160 participants of the ongoing ImmuneRACE study, and 1,000 to 1,500 subjects contributed by 6 global collaborators. The material from the prospective study consisted of cDNA or gDNA derived from T cells, B-cell-depleted T cells, or PBMCs. Where HLA class I and class II types were available, the types were taken from metadata supplied by the sample provider, not from assay-based typing. The repertoires were released in a freely available public database intended as a resource for research on the immune response to SARS-CoV-2. What the study reported, not specific to this receptor: How much clinical and demographic metadata was included differed by source and by participant, and the metadata was provided uncurated.

TCRbeta CDR3 regions were amplified from genomic DNA by means of the immunoSEQ Assay, a bias-controlled multiplex PCR. Per the source publication's procedure: Nucleated cell counts per sample were estimated from amplification of reference gene primers within the assay. Sequence reads were collapsed and filtered to measure the absolute abundance of every unique TCRbeta CDR3 rearrangement. For each sample, productive Simpson clonality was calculated as the square root of Simpson's diversity index across productive rearrangements. TCRdb provides this immuneACCESS table in a form limited to in-frame rearrangements. Some clones are lacking; in checked studies, under half of them reflect an unresolved V gene, and why the rest are absent is not known. V and J calls plus clone size are reproduced from that table; the DNA served to infer D and trimming. The sample data list 200,000 or so clones, and roughly 90% of these were observed just once. 6.5% to 9% of the sample rests with the top ten.

Participants in the prospective study were enrolled through a virtual design, were aged about 18 to 100 years, and lived in some 24 United States geographic areas. In the prospective study, cohorts were assigned on the basis of participant-reported clinical history obtained from a screening survey and a study questionnaire. For ImmuneRACE Cohort 3, a participant was defined as recovered based on two consecutive negative NP/OP PCR tests, clearance by a healthcare professional, or resolution of symptoms. Mobile phlebotomists in the prospective study collected whole blood, serum and a nasopharyngeal or oropharyngeal swab from every participant. Participants in the prospective study had the option to provide additional blood draws and questionnaires over a 2-month period. Prospective study blood samples were shipped either frozen or at room temperature before DNA extraction. From the cysteine up to the phenylalanine, the CDR3 has a length of 16 residues. The kept DNA is CDR3 alone, 48 bases in frame from the first base. The germline V gene sets CDR1 to KGHDR and CDR2 to SFDVKD. The trim is 5 bases for V and 2 bases for J, with a gap of 14 bases between the germline ends.

For this clone: Its cognate antigen has yet to be identified. No quality values exist for individual bases; no much larger clone is one base distant.

Recombination joined TRBV24-1 with TRBJ2-2; a weak D assignment points to TRBD2 (6 bases agree). Sequences were obtained from PBMCs or T cells enriched from blood (not recorded which). The receptor was isolated from a woman aged 18-29 years who had recovered from COVID-19. The nucleotides are TGTGCCACCAGTGGGATGGCGGGGCCTAACACCGGGGAGCTGTTTTTT. Translated, this gives CATSGMAGPNTGELFF.